These 13 T cell receptor beta chains share one sample of origin, sequenced in a study of blood T cells in healthy people across ages. PCR was performed a second time for about 6 to 12 cycles using a sample-barcoded 5' primer and a J-beta primer mix. TCRdb redid the calling of the 5' RACE reads with MiXCR, one entry per CDR3 protein. Of 790,000 or so distinct CDR3 sequences in the sample, less than 60% were seen once. The specimen was blood. The origin of the receptors is an older man in good health.

The chain couples TRBV15 to TRBJ1-5, with a possible D match to TRBD1 (5 bases). Germline CDR1 LNHNV, CDR2 YYDKDF (reference sequence). The CDR3 totals 17 residues. The germline V and J ends were trimmed by 0 bases and 0 bases, with 12 bases remaining between them. In DNA form, the CDR3 reads TGTGCCACCAGCAGAGATAGCGGGGCTTATAGCAATCAGCCCCAGCATTTT. This sequence encodes CATSRDSGAYSNQPQHF. The full variable domain, in which reference TRBV15 and TRBJ1-5 provide the parts outside the CDR3, is DAMVIQNPRYQVTQFGKPVTLSCSQTLNHNVMYWYQQKSSQAPKLLFHYYDKDFNNEADTPDNFQSRRPNTSFCFLDIRSPGLGDTAMYLCATSRDSGAYSNQPQHFGDGTRLSIL.

This chain links TRBV4-1 with TRBJ1-2; perhaps TRBD1 as D (6 bases). Germline lookup yields CDR1 MGHRA and CDR2 YSYEKL. Trimming took 4 bases from V and 8 from J, leaving 14 bases between them. CDR3 length equals 13 residues. The CDR3 nucleotides read TGCGCCAGCAGCCCACGGGGGGCGCAAGGCTACACCTTC. As protein: CASSPRGAQGYTF.

The rearrangement joins TRBV28 to TRBJ1-6; perhaps TRBD1 as D (5 bases). Germline V lookup: CDR1 MDHEN, CDR2 SYDVKM. The V and J ends lost 5 bases and 9 bases respectively, with 11 bases between them. The CDR3 is made up of 13 amino acids. CDR3 coding DNA: TGTGCCAGCAGTCATCGGGGGGGTTCACCCCTCCACTTT. Protein: CASSHRGGSPLHF. The variable domain in full, completed from reference TRBV28 and TRBJ1-6, reads DVKVTQSSRYLVKRTGEKVFLECVQDMDHENMFWYRQDPGLGLRLIYFSYDVKMKEKGDIPEGYSVSREKKERFSLILESASTNQTSMYLCASSHRGGSPLHFGNGTRLTVT.

The genes are TRBV3-1 and TRBJ1-4; perhaps TRBD1 as D (5 bases). This CDR3 contains 15 residues. V was trimmed by 6 bases and J by 7 bases, leaving 18 bases between them. Per germline, CDR1 LGHDT and CDR2 YNNKEL (reference sequence). CDR3 DNA sequence: TGTGCCAGCAGTTACACGGGACGGGGGTCTGAAAAACTGTTTTTT. Protein sequence: CASSYTGRGSEKLFF.

This clonotype appeared a single time. CDR3: CSTRLGGAGPHEQFF. The CDR3 bases are TGCAGCACCCGCCTGGGGGGAGCGGGGCCACATGAGCAGTTCTTC. The V gene is TRBV20-1, the J gene TRBJ2-1, with 7 nucleotides matching TRBD2. Germline V gene sequence: CDR1 DFQATT, CDR2 SNEGSKA (reference sequence). The length of the CDR3 is 15 residues.

As concerns this clonotype: The junction and the germline gene differ at one end; a read error may be behind it. V gene TRBV7-7 combines with J gene TRBJ2-3; 9 positions agree with TRBD2. The CDR3 has 17 residues. Germline CDR1 reads SSHAT; CDR2 reads FNYEAQ (reference sequence). The CDR3 loop is CASSPQAAGGGTDTQYF. As DNA, the CDR3 is TGTGCTAGCAGCCCCCAGGCGGCGGGAGGGGGCACAGATACGCAGTATTTT.

This chain links TRBV28 with TRBJ2-7; no firm D call. CDR1 MDHEN and CDR2 SYDVKM come from the germline V gene. There are 11 residues in the CDR3. Trimming cost V 5 bases and J 6 bases, with 8 bases left between them. CDR3: CASSQFAEQYF. CDR3 sequence (DNA): TGTGCCAGCAGTCAGTTTGCCGAGCAGTACTTC. The complete variable domain, with remaining parts taken from reference TRBV28 and TRBJ2-7, reads DVKVTQSSRYLVKRTGEKVFLECVQDMDHENMFWYRQDPGLGLRLIYFSYDVKMKEKGDIPEGYSVSREKKERFSLILESASTNQTSMYLCASSQFAEQYFGPGTRLTVT.

The chain uses TRBV27 and TRBJ1-2; no definite D call. CDR1 is MNHEY, CDR2 SMNVEV, per germline (reference sequence). The germline V and J ends were trimmed by 3 bases and 2 bases, with 10 bases remaining between them. The CDR3 contains 14 residues. The CDR3 nucleotides are TGTGCCAGCAGTTTTCAGTGGCAGAACTATGGCTACACCTTC. Translating it yields CASSFQWQNYGYTF.

This clonotype has only a few counts. The rearrangement uses TRBV24-1 and TRBJ1-5, with 8 positions matching TRBD1. Germline CDR1 is KGHDR and CDR2 is SFDVKD. With V trimmed by 10 bases and J by 1 base, 2 bases remained unmatched. The CDR3 consists of 13 residues. The CDR3 reads CATGTGSNQPQHF. The DNA for the CDR3 is TGTGCCACGGGGACAGGAAGCAATCAGCCCCAGCATTTT.

This clonotype has more than one count but fewer than ten. V gene TRBV25-1 combines with J gene TRBJ2-1; D is possibly TRBD1 (6 bases). The CDR3 sequence is 12 residues long. Germline CDR1 and CDR2: MGHDK and SYGVNS. Trimming took 6 bases from V and 10 from J, leaving 13 bases between them. Here the CDR3 reads CASSRQAEEQFF. The CDR3, as DNA: TGTGCCAGCAGCCGACAGGCGGAAGAGCAGTTCTTC. Complete variable domain (other parts from reference TRBV25-1 and TRBJ2-1): EADIYQTPRYLVIGTGKKITLECSQTMGHDKMYWYQQDPGMELHLIHYSYGVNSTEKGDLSSESTVSRIRTEHFPLTLESARPSHTSQYLCASSRQAEEQFFGPGTRLTVL.

This chain connects TRBV12-5 to TRBJ2-7, with 8 bases that match TRBD2. TRBJ2-5 explains the end of the DNA better; the J call may be wrong. In germline, CDR1 is LGHNT, CDR2 FRNRAP. The CDR3 is made up of 15 amino acids. CDR3 DNA: TGTGCTAGTGGTTCGGTACAGGGACTAGTAGAGACCCAGTACTTC. It codes for CASGSVQGLVETQYF.

This clonotype has only one observation. The genes are TRBV2 and TRBJ2-7; the D gene is possibly TRBD1 (5 bases). The J call is doubtful: the DNA matches TRBJ2-5 better. The V gene's germline CDR1 is SNHLY and CDR2 FYNNEI. The CDR3 covers 13 residues. CDR3 coding DNA: TGTGCCAGCAGTGAGCAGGGCACCGAGACCCAGTACTTC. Its protein is CASSEQGTETQYF.

This chain links TRBV20-1 with TRBJ2-3, with 12 bases lining up with TRBD2. The CDR3 is 14 residues long. The trim removed 4 bases at V and 9 bases at J, leaving 8 bases unmatched. Germline assignment: CDR1 DFQATT and CDR2 SNEGSKA (reference sequence). Here the CDR3 DNA reads TGCAGTGCTAAACTAGCGGGGGGCCCCTCAACGCAGTATTTT. Translation: CSAKLAGGPSTQYF.